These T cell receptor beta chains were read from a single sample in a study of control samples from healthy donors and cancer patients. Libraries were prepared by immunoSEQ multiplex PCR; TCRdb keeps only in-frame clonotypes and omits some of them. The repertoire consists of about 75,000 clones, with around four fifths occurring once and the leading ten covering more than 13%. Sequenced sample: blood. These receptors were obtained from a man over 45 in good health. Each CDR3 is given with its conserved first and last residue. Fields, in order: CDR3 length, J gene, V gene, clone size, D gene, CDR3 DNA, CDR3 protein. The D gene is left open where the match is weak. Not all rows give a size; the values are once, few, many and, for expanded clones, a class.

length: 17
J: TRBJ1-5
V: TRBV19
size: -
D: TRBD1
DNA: TGTGCCAGTAGTATGATGGGGCGACAGGGAATAAGGCAGCCCCAGCATTTT
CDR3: CASSMMGRQGIRQPQHF

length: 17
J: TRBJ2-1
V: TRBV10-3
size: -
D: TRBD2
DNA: TGTGCCATCGGGACTAGCGGGAGGGCAGAATTATCCAATGAGCAGTTCTTC
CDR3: CAIGTSGRAELSNEQFF

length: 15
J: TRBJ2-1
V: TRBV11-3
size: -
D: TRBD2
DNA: TGTGCCAGCAGCTTAGGGCGGGGGACCTACAATGAGCAGTTCTTC
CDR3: CASSLGRGTYNEQFF

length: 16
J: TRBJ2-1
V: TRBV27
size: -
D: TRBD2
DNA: TGTGCCAGCAGGGGGGGACTAGCGGAATTTTACAATGAGCAGTTCTTC
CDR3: CASRGGLAEFYNEQFF

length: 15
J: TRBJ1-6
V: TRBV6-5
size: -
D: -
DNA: TGTGCCAGCAGTTACACTGGGGAAAGTGGTTCACCCCTCCACTTT
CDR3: CASSYTGESGSPLHF

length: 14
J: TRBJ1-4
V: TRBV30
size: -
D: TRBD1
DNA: TGTGCCTGGAGTCCCCAGGGGGCAGGGGAAAAACTGTTTTTT
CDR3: CAWSPQGAGEKLFF

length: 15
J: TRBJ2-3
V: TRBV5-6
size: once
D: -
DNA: TGTGCCAGCAGCTCCGGACTGTCTAGCACAGATACGCAGTATTTT
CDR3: CASSSGLSSTDTQYF

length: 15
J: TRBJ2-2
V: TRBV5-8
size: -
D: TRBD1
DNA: TGTGCCAGCAGCTTGGGACAGGGCAACACCGGGGAGCTGTTTTTT
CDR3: CASSLGQGNTGELFF

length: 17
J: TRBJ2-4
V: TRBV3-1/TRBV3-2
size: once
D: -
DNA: TGTGCCAGCAGCCAAGATTCAACACCCGGGGCCAAAAACATTCAGTACTTC
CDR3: CASSQDSTPGAKNIQYF

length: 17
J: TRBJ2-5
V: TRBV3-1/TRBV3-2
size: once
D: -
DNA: TGTGCCAGCAGCCAAGATGGAGCGGTGACATGGAGGGAGACCCAGTACTTC
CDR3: CASSQDGAVTWRETQYF

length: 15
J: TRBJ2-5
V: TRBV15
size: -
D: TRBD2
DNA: TGTGCCACAGGGACCGGGACTAGCGGTCAAGAGACCCAGTACTTC
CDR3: CATGTGTSGQETQYF

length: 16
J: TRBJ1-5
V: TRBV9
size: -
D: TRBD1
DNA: TGTGCCAGCAGCGAGGGACAGGGATATAGCAATCAGCCCCAGCATTTT
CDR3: CASSEGQGYSNQPQHF

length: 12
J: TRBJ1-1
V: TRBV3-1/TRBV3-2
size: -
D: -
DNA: TGTGCCAGCAGCCAAGGAGCAGGGGAAGCTTTCTTT
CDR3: CASSQGAGEAFF

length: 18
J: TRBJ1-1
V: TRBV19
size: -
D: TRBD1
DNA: TGTGCCAGTAGTATTTACTATTCCGGGACAGGGGATCGTACTGAAGCTTTCTTT
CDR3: CASSIYYSGTGDRTEAFF

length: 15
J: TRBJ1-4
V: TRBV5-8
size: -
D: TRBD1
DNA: TGTGCCAGCAGCTACCCGACAGGGGGGAATGAAAAACTGTTTTTT
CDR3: CASSYPTGGNEKLFF

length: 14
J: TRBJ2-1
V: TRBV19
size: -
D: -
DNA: TGTGCCAGTAGGTCCTCCAGCGCGTACAATGAGCAGTTCTTC
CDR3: CASRSSSAYNEQFF

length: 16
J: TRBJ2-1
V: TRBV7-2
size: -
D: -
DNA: TGTGCCAGCAGCCCGAACAGTCTGAGCTCCTACAATGAGCAGTTCTTC
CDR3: CASSPNSLSSYNEQFF

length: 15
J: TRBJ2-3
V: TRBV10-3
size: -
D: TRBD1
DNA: TGTGCCATCAGTACAGGGGGGCCTAGCACAGATACGCAGTATTTT
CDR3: CAISTGGPSTDTQYF

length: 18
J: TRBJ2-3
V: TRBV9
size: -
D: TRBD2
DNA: TGTGCCAGCAGCGTAGCTAACACTAGCGGGATCCGCACAGATACGCAGTATTTT
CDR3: CASSVANTSGIRTDTQYF

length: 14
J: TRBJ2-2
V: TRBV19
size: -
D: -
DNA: TGTGCCAGTAGTATAGGGGAACGACCCGGGGAGCTGTTTTTT
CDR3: CASSIGERPGELFF

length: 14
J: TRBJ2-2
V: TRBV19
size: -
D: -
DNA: TGTGCCAGTATGGGCAGGGTAGGGTCCGGGGAGCTGTTTTTT
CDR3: CASMGRVGSGELFF

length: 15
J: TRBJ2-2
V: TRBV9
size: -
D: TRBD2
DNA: TGTGCCAGCAGCGTAGGCGGGAGGGGAACCGGGGAGCTGTTTTTT
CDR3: CASSVGGRGTGELFF

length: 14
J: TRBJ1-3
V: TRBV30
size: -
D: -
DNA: TGTGCCTGGAGCGAACCGGGGGTCGGAAACACCATATATTTT
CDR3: CAWSEPGVGNTIYF

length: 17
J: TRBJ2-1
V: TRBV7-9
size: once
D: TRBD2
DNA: TGTGCCAGCAGCCCTAAAGGGACTAGCGGAGACTACAATGAGCAGTTCTTC
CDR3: CASSPKGTSGDYNEQFF

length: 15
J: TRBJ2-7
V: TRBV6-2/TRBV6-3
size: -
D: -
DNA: TGTGCCAGCAGTAGCAAAACGGCGCAGATCTACGAGCAGTACTTC
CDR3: CASSSKTAQIYEQYF

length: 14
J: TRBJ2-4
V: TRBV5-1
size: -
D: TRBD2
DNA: TGCGCCAGCAGCGGGGGACTAGCAGTAGACATTCAGTACTTC
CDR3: CASSGGLAVDIQYF

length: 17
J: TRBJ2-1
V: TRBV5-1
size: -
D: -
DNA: TGCGCCAGCAGCTCAACACCCCTAGCGCCGGGATACAATGAGCAGTTCTTC
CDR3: CASSSTPLAPGYNEQFF

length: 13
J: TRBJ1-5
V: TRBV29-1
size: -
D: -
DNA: TGCAGCGTTGGGCAGGGGAACAATCAGCCCCAGCATTTT
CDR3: CSVGQGNNQPQHF

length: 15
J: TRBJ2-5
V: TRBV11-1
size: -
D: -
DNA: TGTGCCAGCAGCTCCGGGACGCCCCTCCAAGAGACCCAGTACTTC
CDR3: CASSSGTPLQETQYF

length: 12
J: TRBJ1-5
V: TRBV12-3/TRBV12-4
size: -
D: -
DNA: TGTGCCAGCAGTTTTCAAAATCAGCCCCAGCATTTT
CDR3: CASSFQNQPQHF

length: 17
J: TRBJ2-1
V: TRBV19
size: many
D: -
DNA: TGTGCCAGTAGACCGACGAACAGGGGAGGCTCCTACAATGAGCAGTTCTTC
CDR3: CASRPTNRGGSYNEQFF

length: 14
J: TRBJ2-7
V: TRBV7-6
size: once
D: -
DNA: TGTGCCAGCAGCCAAGGACTTAGCTCCTACGAGCAGTACTTC
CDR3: CASSQGLSSYEQYF

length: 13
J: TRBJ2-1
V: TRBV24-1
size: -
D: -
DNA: TGTGCCACCAGTGATTTGCAAAACAATGAGCAGTTCTTC
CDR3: CATSDLQNNEQFF

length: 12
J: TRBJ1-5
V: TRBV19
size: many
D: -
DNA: TGTGCCAGTAGTATAGAACCTCTCCAGAAGCATTTT
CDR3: CASSIEPLQKHF

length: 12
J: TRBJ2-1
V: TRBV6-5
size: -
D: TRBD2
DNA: TGTGCCAGCAGTTACGGCCAGGGAGGGCTGTTCTTC
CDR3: CASSYGQGGLFF

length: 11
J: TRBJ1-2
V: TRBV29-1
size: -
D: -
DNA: TGCAGCGTTGAGGAGGAGGATGGCTACACCTTC
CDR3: CSVEEEDGYTF

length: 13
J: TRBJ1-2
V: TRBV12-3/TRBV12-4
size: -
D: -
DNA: TGTGCCAGCAGTTTAGGGGCAGCAGATGGCTACACCTTC
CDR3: CASSLGAADGYTF

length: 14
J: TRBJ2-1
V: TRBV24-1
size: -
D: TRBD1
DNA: TGTGCCACCAAACCGGGACAGGGTGGTAATGAGCAGTTCTTC
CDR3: CATKPGQGGNEQFF

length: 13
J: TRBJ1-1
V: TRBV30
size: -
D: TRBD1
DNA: TGTGCCCAGAAGACAGGGGGGTCCACTGAAGCTTTCTTT
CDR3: CAQKTGGSTEAFF

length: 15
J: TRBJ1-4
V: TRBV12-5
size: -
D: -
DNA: TGTGCTAGTGGTTTGGTGCAGTCAACTAATGAAAAACTGTTTTTT
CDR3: CASGLVQSTNEKLFF

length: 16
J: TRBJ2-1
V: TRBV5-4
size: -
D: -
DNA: TGTGCCAGCAGCGGGGGTCGGAGGAGCTCCTACAATGAGCAGTTCTTC
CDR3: CASSGGRRSSYNEQFF

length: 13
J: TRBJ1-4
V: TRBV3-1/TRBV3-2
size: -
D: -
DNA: TGTGCCAGCAGCCGGGGGCATGGTGAAAAACTGTTTTTT
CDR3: CASSRGHGEKLFF

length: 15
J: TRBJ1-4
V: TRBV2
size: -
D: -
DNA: TGTGCCAGCAGTGGGCGACAGGCGCTCTCCGAAAAACTGTTTTTT
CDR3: CASSGRQALSEKLFF

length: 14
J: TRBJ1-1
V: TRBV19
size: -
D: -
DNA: TGTGCCAGTAAACTTCATGGTATGAGCACTGAAGCTTTCTTT
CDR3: CASKLHGMSTEAFF

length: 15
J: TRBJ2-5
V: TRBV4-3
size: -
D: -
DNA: TGCGCCAGCAGCCAAGATATGGCTAACCAAGAGACCCAGTACTTC
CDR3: CASSQDMANQETQYF

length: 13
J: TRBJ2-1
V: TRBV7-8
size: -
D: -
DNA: TGTGCCAGCAGCAGCCGGACAAACAATGAGCAGTTCTTC
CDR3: CASSSRTNNEQFF

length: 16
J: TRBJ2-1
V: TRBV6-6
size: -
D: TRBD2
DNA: TGTGCCAGCAGCAGGGGACTAGCGGGAGCCGGGAATGAGCAGTTCTTC
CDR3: CASSRGLAGAGNEQFF

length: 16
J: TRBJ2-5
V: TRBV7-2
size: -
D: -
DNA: TGTGCCAGCAGCCTGAGGGAGACCTATCCCCAAGAGACCCAGTACTTC
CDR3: CASSLRETYPQETQYF

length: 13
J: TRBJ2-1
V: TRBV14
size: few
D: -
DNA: TGTGCCAGCAGCCAGGATCGAGGGAATGAGCAGTTCTTC
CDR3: CASSQDRGNEQFF

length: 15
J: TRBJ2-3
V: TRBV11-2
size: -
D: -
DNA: TGTGCCAGCAGCTTAGGGACGTGGTCCTCAGATACGCAGTATTTT
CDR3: CASSLGTWSSDTQYF

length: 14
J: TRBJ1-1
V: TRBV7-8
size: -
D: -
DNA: TGTGCCAGCAGCTCATCAGCCCGATTAAATGAAGCTTTCTTT
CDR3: CASSSSARLNEAFF

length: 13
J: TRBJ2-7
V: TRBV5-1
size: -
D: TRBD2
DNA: TGCGCCAGCAGCCCTGGGACTATATACGAGCAGTACTTC
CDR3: CASSPGTIYEQYF

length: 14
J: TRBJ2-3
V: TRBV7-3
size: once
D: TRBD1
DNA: TGTGCCAGCAGCACGGGACAGGGGGCAGATACGCAGTATTTT
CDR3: CASSTGQGADTQYF

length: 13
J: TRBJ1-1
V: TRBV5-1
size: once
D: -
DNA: TGCGCCAGCAGCTTGGCGTCTGACACTGAAGCTTTCTTT
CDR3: CASSLASDTEAFF

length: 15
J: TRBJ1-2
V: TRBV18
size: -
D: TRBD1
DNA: TGTGCCAGCTCACCACCGGGACAGGGGGACTATGGCTACACCTTC
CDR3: CASSPPGQGDYGYTF

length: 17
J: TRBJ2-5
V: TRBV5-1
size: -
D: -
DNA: TGCGCCAGCAGCTTGGCTAGGACAGTAAGATCCCAAGAGACCCAGTACTTC
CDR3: CASSLARTVRSQETQYF

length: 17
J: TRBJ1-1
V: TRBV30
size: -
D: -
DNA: TGTGCCTGGAGTGTACTGCCGGCAGGCGGAATAGTAACTGAAGCTTTCTTT
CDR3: CAWSVLPAGGIVTEAFF

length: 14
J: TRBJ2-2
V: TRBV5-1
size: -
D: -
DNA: TGCGCCAGCAGCTTGGCCGGGAACACCGGGGAGCTGTTTTTT
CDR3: CASSLAGNTGELFF

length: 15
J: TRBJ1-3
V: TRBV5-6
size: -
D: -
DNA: TGTGCCAGCAGCCCGGACCTGGGGTCAGGAAACACCATATATTTT
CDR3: CASSPDLGSGNTIYF

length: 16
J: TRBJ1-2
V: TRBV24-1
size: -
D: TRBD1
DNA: TGTGCCACCAGTGACCTAGGACAGGAAGGAATCTATGGCTACACCTTC
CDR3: CATSDLGQEGIYGYTF